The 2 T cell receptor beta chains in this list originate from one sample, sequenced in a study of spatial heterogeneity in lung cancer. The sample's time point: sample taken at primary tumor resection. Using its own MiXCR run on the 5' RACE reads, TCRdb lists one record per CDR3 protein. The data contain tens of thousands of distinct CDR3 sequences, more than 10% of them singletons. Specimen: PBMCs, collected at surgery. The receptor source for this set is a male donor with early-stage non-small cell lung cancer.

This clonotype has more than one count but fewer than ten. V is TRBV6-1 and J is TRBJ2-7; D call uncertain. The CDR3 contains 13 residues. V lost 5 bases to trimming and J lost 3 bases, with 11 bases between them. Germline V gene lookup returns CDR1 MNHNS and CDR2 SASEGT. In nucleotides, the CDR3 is TGTGCCAGCAGTACCCAGGACGGCTACGAGCAGTACTTC. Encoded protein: CASSTQDGYEQYF.

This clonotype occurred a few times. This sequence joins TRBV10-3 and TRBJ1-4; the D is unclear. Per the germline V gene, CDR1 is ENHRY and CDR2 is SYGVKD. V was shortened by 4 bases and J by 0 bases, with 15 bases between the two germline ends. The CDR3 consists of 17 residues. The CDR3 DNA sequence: TGTGCCATCAGTGGGACTCCAACGAGGACAACTAATGAAAAACTGTTTTTT. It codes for CAISGTPTRTTNEKLFF.